These 16 T cell receptor beta chains were all obtained from the same sample, sequenced in a study of T-cell reconstitution after alpha-beta-depleted transplantation in children. Library preparation (for TCRbeta) was performed with unique molecular identifiers. Each CDR3 protein gets one entry after TCRdb re-called the PCR reads with MiXCR. The sample has 200,000 to 250,000 distinct CDR3 sequences; 8.2% are singletons. The sequences come from PBMCs, mostly from graft donor cells, collected 180 days after TCRalphabeta/CD19-depleted stem cell transplant. Receptor source: a male patient younger than 18 who had a stem cell transplant for acute lymphoblastic leukemia, so the T cells may come from the graft donor.

This clonotype was counted ten times or more. V is TRBV5-1 and J is TRBJ2-5, with D possibly matching TRBD1 (6 bases). Per germline, CDR1 SGHRS and CDR2 YFSETQ. The CDR3 consists of 15 residues. The germline V and J ends were trimmed by 2 bases and 4 bases, with 15 bases remaining between them. For the CDR3, the DNA is TGCGCCAGCAGCTTCAGTACAGGGTCGACAGAGACCCAGTACTTC. Amino acids: CASSFSTGSTETQYF.

This clonotype was detected ten times or more. This chain connects TRBV29-1 to TRBJ1-1; no clear D gene. Trimming shortened V by 5 bases and J by 4 bases, and 8 bases separated the two germline ends. Germline CDR1 SQVTM, CDR2 ANQGSEA. This CDR3 region has 11 residues. The DNA of the CDR3 is TGCAGCGTTCTCGGACTCACTGAAGCTTTCTTT. It codes for CSVLGLTEAFF.

The chain is built from TRBV12-3 or TRBV12-4 and TRBJ1-5, with D perhaps TRBD1 (6 bases). V lost 5 bases and J 11 bases, leaving 16 bases between the germline ends. This CDR3 spans 13 amino acids. In DNA, the CDR3 is TGTGCCAGCAGTGCTACACGGCAGGGGACCCAGCATTTT. It is translated as CASSATRQGTQHF.

The CDR3 sequence is CASSRDRVRYLSNQPQHF. CDR3 in DNA: TGTGCCAGTAGTAGGGACAGGGTACGGTATTTGAGCAATCAGCCCCAGCATTTT. The chain has TRBV19 and TRBJ1-5; 9 bases match TRBD1. V was pared by 4 bases and J by 1 base, with 11 bases of the junction left unmatched. The CDR3 length is 18 residues. CDR1 and CDR2 from the germline V gene are LNHDA and SQIVND (reference sequence).

This clonotype has ten or more counts. The V call is TRBV10-1, the J call TRBJ2-2; 16 positions match TRBD2. From germline, CDR1 is WNHNN and CDR2 SYGVQD (reference sequence). Losses at the gene ends were 8 bases for V and 5 bases for J; bases not matched to a gene: 14. CDR3 length equals 19 residues. The CDR3 protein is CASPPGLAGGRSETGELFF. CDR3 coding DNA: TGCGCCAGCCCTCCGGGACTAGCGGGAGGGCGATCGGAAACCGGGGAGCTGTTTTTT.

This clonotype showed up many times. The genes are TRBV12-3 or TRBV12-4 and TRBJ1-3; D remains unclear. The CDR3 spans 11 residues. Between the trimmed V and J ends, which lost 3 bases and 7 bases, there was a span of 4 bases. The CDR3 DNA follows: TGTGCCAGCAGTTTGCGGAACACCATATATTTT. It encodes CASSLRNTIYF.

This clonotype was recorded many times. This sequence joins TRBV4-3 and TRBJ2-2; 10 bases agree with TRBD2. J was trimmed by 0 bases and V by 1 base; bases with no gene match: 2. The CDR3 is 17 amino acids. CDR1 and CDR2 from the germline V gene are LGHNA and YSLEER. The CDR3 nucleotides read TGCGCCAGCAGCCAAGGAGCGGGGGGGCCGAACACCGGGGAGCTGTTTTTT. As protein: CASSQGAGGPNTGELFF.

This clonotype was counted ten times or more. The chain joins TRBV11-2 to TRBJ1-2; the D gene is possibly TRBD1 (6 bases). Germline CDR1 reads SGHAT; CDR2 reads FQNNGV. The CDR3 extends over 16 amino acids. With 5 bases removed from V and 1 base from J, the gap between germline ends came to 17 bases. CDR3: CASSPAWQGINYGYTF. CDR3 DNA sequence: TGTGCCAGCAGCCCGGCCTGGCAGGGGATTAACTATGGCTACACCTTC.

This clonotype has just a few counts. V and J are TRBV10-2 and TRBJ2-7; 7 positions match TRBD2. This CDR3 has 15 residues. Per germline, CDR1 WSHSY and CDR2 SAAADI. V was pared by 4 bases and J by 0 bases, with 6 bases of the junction left unmatched. In DNA, the CDR3 is TGCGCCAGCAGTGTTACAGCGGGATACTCCTACGAGCAGTACTTC. It encodes CASSVTAGYSYEQYF.

This clonotype showed up many times. The V and J genes are TRBV29-1 and TRBJ2-1; TRBD1 aligns across 7 bases. The CDR3 length is 15 residues. In germline, CDR1 is SQVTM, CDR2 ANQGSEA. V lost 1 base to trimming and J lost 4 bases; unmatched junction nucleotides: 7. CDR3 nucleotide sequence: TGCAGCGTTGAAGGTATACAGGGGCGATACAATGAGCAGTTCTTC. It codes for CSVEGIQGRYNEQFF.

This clonotype showed up many times. The genes are TRBV7-9 and TRBJ1-5, with a weak D call TRBD1 (6 bases). There are 14 residues in the CDR3. Germline V gene data show CDR1 as SEHNR and CDR2 as FQNEAQ (reference sequence). Trimming cost V 5 bases and J 3 bases, with 11 bases left between them. CDR3 region: CASSLRDTNQPQHF. As DNA, the CDR3 is TGTGCCAGCAGCCTCCGGGACACCAATCAGCCCCAGCATTTT.

At least ten counts were recorded for this clonotype. The V and J genes are TRBV12-3 or TRBV12-4 and TRBJ2-7; D is possibly TRBD1 or TRBD2 (5 bases each). Trimming pared 8 bases from V and 7 bases from J, leaving 24 bases between. The CDR3 extends over 15 amino acids. The CDR3 loop reads CASAGDRALSLEQYF. CDR3 nucleotide sequence: TGTGCCAGCGCTGGGGACCGGGCCCTCTCCCTAGAGCAGTACTTC.

In this sample, this clonotype turned up many times. The chain links TRBV4-1 to TRBJ1-2; D is perhaps TRBD1 (5 bases). CDR3 length equals 19 residues. Germline CDR1 and CDR2: MGHRA and YSYEKL. V was pared by 4 bases and J by 3 bases, with 27 bases between. The CDR3 DNA reads TGCGCCAGCAGCCCCCCCTTTTGGATCAGGGACGCTAATTACTATGGCTACACCTTC. This codes for CASSPPFWIRDANYYGYTF.

This clonotype has a count of ten or more. The rearrangement uses TRBV24-1 and TRBJ2-5, with TRBD1 as a possible D gene (6 bases). This CDR3 is 15 amino acids long. Germline V CDR1 and CDR2: KGHDR, SFDVKD. V lost 1 base and J lost 3, with 11 bases in between. The DNA of the CDR3 is TGTGCCACCAGTGATTTAGGGGGTGCCGAAGAGACCCAGTACTTC. Amino acids: CATSDLGGAEETQYF.

This clonotype was counted at least ten times. V and J are TRBV10-3 and TRBJ2-5; D is ambiguous. Germline CDR1 is ENHRY and CDR2 is SYGVKD. The CDR3 consists of 14 residues. The V end lost 6 bases, the J end lost 2 bases, and 13 bases lay between the germline ends. CDR3 in DNA: TGTGCCATCAGGGGCGCTCGCGGTCAAGAGACCCAGTACTTC. Protein: CAIRGARGQETQYF.

This clonotype showed up many times. V is TRBV6-5 and J is TRBJ1-1; the D is unclear. CDR3 length: 14 amino acids. Germline lookup yields CDR1 MNHEY and CDR2 SVGAGI. Trimming stripped 5 bases from V and 2 bases from J, with 12 bases between. CDR3 in DNA: TGTGCCAGCAGTACCCCGGACCTTAACACTGAAGCTTTCTTT. As protein: CASSTPDLNTEAFF.